This entry describes one T cell receptor beta chain. Antigen unknown. This specimen comes from a study of T cells in Graves' hyperthyroidism and ophthalmopathy. Germline lookup yields CDR1 SNHLY and CDR2 FYNNEI. The V end lost 4 bases, the J end lost 0 bases, and 19 bases lay between the germline ends. The CDR3 has 18 amino acids. The CDR3 regions of TCR beta were amplified from RNA transcripts. An initial round of RT-PCR targeting the TCR CDR3 relied on the HTBI primer set. TCRdb re-derived calls from the multiplex PCR reads in MiXCR, one entry per CDR3 protein. The sample has 610,000 or so distinct CDR3 sequences, just over 45% seen once. General study results and limits: Before onset, by a median of around 6.4 months, the model predicted ophthalmopathy. Clonotypes that were expanded in thyroid above 0.001 mostly appeared in blood too.

Stable Graves' hyperthyroidism meant no ophthalmopathy progression within 18 months. This receptor was obtained from a woman aged 18-29 years with Graves' hyperthyroidism. The sequencing sample was made of peripheral blood or thyroid tissue (not recorded which). The gene calls are TRBV2 and TRBJ1-3; D is uncertain. The CDR3 reads CASSASRDLGYSGNTIYF. In DNA, the CDR3 is TGTGCCAGCAGTGCATCCCGCGACCTCGGCTACTCTGGAAACACCATATATTTT.